This is a list of T cell receptor beta chains from one sample in a study of radiation and T cells in renal cell carcinoma. The table came from immunoSEQ multiplex PCR; TCRdb's copy has only in-frame clones and leaves some out. This table holds about 130,000 clones, approximately 85% found once. Sequencing was performed on blood, taken from a patient whose treatment included radiotherapy and nephrectomy. Every receptor here comes from a man aged 45 to 65 with renal cell carcinoma. The conserved cysteine and the conserved F or W are not part of the CDR3 here. Fields, in order: J gene, V gene, clone size, CDR3 protein. The size of a clone is reported for some rows only, either as once, few or many, or as a class for expanded clones.

J gene: TRBJ2-1; V gene: TRBV7-2; clone size: NA; CDR3 protein: ASSPSRGYNEQF
J gene: TRBJ2-6; V gene: TRBV27; clone size: NA; CDR3 protein: ASSLRDRGYSGANVLT
J gene: TRBJ2-2; V gene: TRBV18; clone size: NA; CDR3 protein: ASSPPVAGGRGGELF
J gene: TRBJ2-5; V gene: TRBV7-6; clone size: NA; CDR3 protein: ASSSSYRVGRETQY
J gene: TRBJ2-7; V gene: TRBV4-1; clone size: NA; CDR3 protein: ASSQEQHYEQY
J gene: TRBJ1-4; V gene: TRBV5-4; clone size: NA; CDR3 protein: ASSSAGTANEKLF
J gene: TRBJ2-1; V gene: TRBV18; clone size: NA; CDR3 protein: ASSPPGRGPYNEQF
J gene: TRBJ2-3; V gene: TRBV6-4; clone size: few; CDR3 protein: ASSVLGSGEVNTQY
J gene: TRBJ1-1; V gene: TRBV10-3; clone size: NA; CDR3 protein: AIRAQLNTEAF
J gene: TRBJ2-1; V gene: TRBV9; clone size: NA; CDR3 protein: ASSPRTSGSEQF
J gene: TRBJ2-3; V gene: TRBV5-1; clone size: NA; CDR3 protein: ASSLARGASDTQY
J gene: TRBJ1-5; V gene: TRBV4-3; clone size: few; CDR3 protein: ASSQHRDQPQH
J gene: TRBJ2-2; V gene: TRBV15; clone size: NA; CDR3 protein: ATSREGQGNTGELF
J gene: TRBJ1-5; V gene: TRBV30; clone size: NA; CDR3 protein: AWETGQGNQPQH
J gene: TRBJ2-3; V gene: TRBV6-5; clone size: NA; CDR3 protein: ASSYELGGTDTQY
J gene: TRBJ2-1; V gene: TRBV19; clone size: NA; CDR3 protein: ASSIWTSGGGNEQF
J gene: TRBJ1-3; V gene: TRBV18; clone size: NA; CDR3 protein: ASSPSLWDSGNTIY
J gene: TRBJ2-2; V gene: TRBV7-9; clone size: NA; CDR3 protein: ASSRLGGSGNTGELF
J gene: TRBJ1-1; V gene: TRBV5-1; clone size: NA; CDR3 protein: ASSLDSLNTEAF
J gene: TRBJ1-1; V gene: TRBV11-2; clone size: NA; CDR3 protein: ASSSVRRVGTEAF
J gene: TRBJ2-3; V gene: TRBV29-1; clone size: NA; CDR3 protein: SADTGGTDTQY
J gene: TRBJ1-5; V gene: TRBV7-9; clone size: NA; CDR3 protein: ASSLSGGNGNQPQH
J gene: TRBJ2-1; V gene: TRBV18; clone size: many; CDR3 protein: ASSPPWTSGIYNEQF
J gene: TRBJ1-1; V gene: TRBV19; clone size: few; CDR3 protein: ASSTPGFTQKNTEAF
J gene: TRBJ2-3; V gene: TRBV7-2; clone size: once; CDR3 protein: ASSLADTRTDTQY
J gene: TRBJ2-7; V gene: TRBV2; clone size: NA; CDR3 protein: ASSDSAGGGEQY
J gene: TRBJ1-1; V gene: TRBV18; clone size: few; CDR3 protein: ASSPARDRGHTEAF
J gene: TRBJ2-7; V gene: TRBV5-1; clone size: NA; CDR3 protein: ASSQGGSGLMQQY
J gene: TRBJ2-5; V gene: TRBV19; clone size: NA; CDR3 protein: ASSIRGRSSETQY
J gene: TRBJ2-3; V gene: TRBV6-1; clone size: once; CDR3 protein: ASSDLRGTTQY
J gene: TRBJ2-3; V gene: TRBV2; clone size: NA; CDR3 protein: ASRGLASGADTQY
J gene: TRBJ2-7; V gene: TRBV7-2; clone size: NA; CDR3 protein: ASSLKGSYEQY
J gene: TRBJ2-7; V gene: TRBV9; clone size: NA; CDR3 protein: ASSPGSYEQY
J gene: TRBJ1-4; V gene: TRBV6-6; clone size: NA; CDR3 protein: ASSDASGFNEKLF
J gene: TRBJ2-3; V gene: TRBV27; clone size: NA; CDR3 protein: ASSAYPGLAGVGDTQY
J gene: TRBJ2-3; V gene: TRBV10-3; clone size: NA; CDR3 protein: AISEPDTQY
J gene: TRBJ2-4; V gene: TRBV28; clone size: NA; CDR3 protein: ASISGQPGDIQY
J gene: TRBJ2-5; V gene: TRBV2; clone size: NA; CDR3 protein: ASSPWTGGGQETQY
J gene: TRBJ1-5; V gene: TRBV27; clone size: NA; CDR3 protein: ASSLYPPQSNQPQH
J gene: TRBJ2-7; V gene: TRBV2; clone size: once; CDR3 protein: ASSYSEGGEQY
J gene: TRBJ2-7; V gene: TRBV6-4; clone size: NA; CDR3 protein: ASSDFRLFRGRNEQY
J gene: TRBJ1-5; V gene: TRBV27; clone size: NA; CDR3 protein: ASSPRGNNQPQH
J gene: TRBJ2-6; V gene: TRBV5-4; clone size: NA; CDR3 protein: ASSLVGANVLT
J gene: TRBJ2-1; V gene: TRBV7-2; clone size: NA; CDR3 protein: ASSSSGTRYNEQF
J gene: TRBJ2-7; V gene: TRBV23-1; clone size: NA; CDR3 protein: ASKHGHYEQY
J gene: TRBJ2-7; V gene: TRBV7-9; clone size: NA; CDR3 protein: ASSPLAGATYEQY
J gene: TRBJ1-2; V gene: TRBV14; clone size: few; CDR3 protein: ASSKRDRGAFDYGYT
J gene: TRBJ2-5; V gene: TRBV27; clone size: few; CDR3 protein: ASSLGTGFGETQY
J gene: TRBJ1-6; V gene: TRBV6-6; clone size: once; CDR3 protein: ASSIGIHSPLH
J gene: TRBJ2-5; V gene: TRBV7-9; clone size: NA; CDR3 protein: ASSPGAAQETQY
J gene: TRBJ2-1; V gene: TRBV19; clone size: few; CDR3 protein: ASSITWDRENEQF
J gene: TRBJ1-1; V gene: TRBV5-1; clone size: NA; CDR3 protein: ASSSGQGANTEAF